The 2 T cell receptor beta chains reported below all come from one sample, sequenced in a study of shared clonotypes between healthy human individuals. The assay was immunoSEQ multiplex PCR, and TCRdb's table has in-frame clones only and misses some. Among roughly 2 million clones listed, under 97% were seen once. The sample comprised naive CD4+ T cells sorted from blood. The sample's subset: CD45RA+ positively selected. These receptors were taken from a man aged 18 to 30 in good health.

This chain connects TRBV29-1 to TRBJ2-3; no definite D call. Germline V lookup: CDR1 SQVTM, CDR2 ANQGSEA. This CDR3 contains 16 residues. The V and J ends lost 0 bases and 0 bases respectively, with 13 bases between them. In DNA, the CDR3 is TGCAGCGTTGAAGACCCTGGGCGAGCTAGCACAGATACGCAGTATTTT. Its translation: CSVEDPGRASTDTQYF.

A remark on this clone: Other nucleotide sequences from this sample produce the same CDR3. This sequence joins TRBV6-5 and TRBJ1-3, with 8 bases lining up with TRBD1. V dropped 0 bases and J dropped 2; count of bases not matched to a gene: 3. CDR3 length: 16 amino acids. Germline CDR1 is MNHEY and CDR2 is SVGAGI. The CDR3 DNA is TGTGCCAGCAGTTACTCCGGACAGGGTGCTGGAAACACCATATATTTT. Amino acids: CASSYSGQGAGNTIYF.